A selection of T cell receptor beta chains follows, all from one sample in a study of beta chain features in type 1 diabetes. Some clones are missing from TCRdb's copy, which holds only in-frame ones; the method was immunoSEQ multiplex PCR. The table lists some 200,000 clones, approximately 11% of them singletons. The sequenced sample was central memory CD4+ T cells from blood. The receptor source for this set is a man younger than 35 in good health. The CDR3 runs from the conserved cysteine through the conserved F or W. The D gene is left open where the match is weak. Expanded clones get a size class; other rows say once, few or many, or leave the size out.

cdr3_nt | cdr3_aa | cdr3_length | clone_size | j_call | v_call | d_call
TGTGCCAGCAGCCCCCGACTAGGCACTAGCACAGATACGCAGTATTTT | CASSPRLGTSTDTQYF | 16 | few | TRBJ2-3 | TRBV7-2 | .
TGTGCCAGCAGCTTAGATCGGGCTCAGTACTTC | CASSLDRAQYF | 11 | . | TRBJ2-4 | TRBV11-2 | .
TGTGCCAGCAGCTTGGGGGGAGGCACAGATACGCAGTATTTT | CASSLGGGTDTQYF | 14 | . | TRBJ2-3 | TRBV5-4 | .
TGTGCCAGCTCACCGATACAGGGGGCCCACTATGGCTACACCTTC | CASSPIQGAHYGYTF | 15 | few | TRBJ1-2 | TRBV18 | TRBD1
TGTGCCAGCAGCTTATCGACGGATACGCAGTATTTT | CASSLSTDTQYF | 12 | few | TRBJ2-3 | TRBV7-9 | .
TGTGCCAGCAGCTTAACACAGGGAAAGGTCTCCGGGGAGCTGTTTTTT | CASSLTQGKVSGELFF | 16 | once | TRBJ2-2 | TRBV7-3 | .
TGTGCCAGCAGCGCCGCGGACCGGGGCATTCAGTACTTC | CASSAADRGIQYF | 13 | . | TRBJ2-4 | TRBV6-6 | .
TGTGCCAGCAGACGGTCTGGAGGGGCCAACGTCCTGACTTTC | CASRRSGGANVLTF | 14 | . | TRBJ2-6 | TRBV2 | .
TGTGCCTGGAGTGGAGCGGTGAACACTGAAGCTTTCTTT | CAWSGAVNTEAFF | 13 | few | TRBJ1-1 | TRBV30 | .
TGTGCCAGCGGCAGGATTAACTATGGCTACACCTTC | CASGRINYGYTF | 12 | many | TRBJ1-2 | TRBV5-4 | .
TGTGCCAGCAGCCCCCAGCGGCAGTACAATGAGCAGTTCTTC | CASSPQRQYNEQFF | 14 | few | TRBJ2-1 | TRBV7-2 | .
TGTGCCAGCAGCCCTACCCATGACAATGAGCAGTTCTTC | CASSPTHDNEQFF | 13 | few | TRBJ2-1 | TRBV7-9 | .
TGCGCCAGCAGCTTGCTAGCGGGAGCAGATACGCAGTATTTT | CASSLLAGADTQYF | 14 | . | TRBJ2-3 | TRBV5-1 | TRBD2
TGTGCCAGCAGCTTGGCGGGCAGCACAGATACGCAGTATTTT | CASSLAGSTDTQYF | 14 | . | TRBJ2-3 | TRBV7-2 | .
TGCGCCAGCACTAAGCAGTACAATGAGCAGTTCTTC | CASTKQYNEQFF | 12 | many | TRBJ2-1 | TRBV10-2 | .
TGTGCCAGCAGTGGGTCTAGCGGGAGATTGCACGAGCAGTACTTC | CASSGSSGRLHEQYF | 15 | few | TRBJ2-7 | TRBV6-1 | TRBD2
TGTGCCAGCAGTTTACCAGCGGGAGGGTCAGAGACCCAGTACTTC | CASSLPAGGSETQYF | 15 | few | TRBJ2-5 | TRBV28 | TRBD2
TGTGCCTGGAGTGTACGAGCCAGCAATCAGCCCCAGCATTTT | CAWSVRASNQPQHF | 14 | . | TRBJ1-5 | TRBV30 | .
TGCAGTGCCCGCCGGGCGGCCGGCTACACCTTC | CSARRAAGYTF | 11 | . | TRBJ1-2 | TRBV20-1 | .
TGCGCCAGCAGCTTTACAGTGCCCGGCGAGGGGAACAATGAGCAGTTCTTC | CASSFTVPGEGNNEQFF | 17 | once | TRBJ2-1 | TRBV5-1 | .
TGTGCCAGTAGAAGGGACGGCAACTATGGCTACACCTTC | CASRRDGNYGYTF | 13 | many | TRBJ1-2 | TRBV19 | .
TGTGCCAGCAGGCGGACAGGGGGCGGAAACACCATATATTTT | CASRRTGGGNTIYF | 14 | many | TRBJ1-3 | TRBV28 | TRBD1
TGTGCCAGCAGCGAGACCACCTCCCGGGAGACCCAGTACTTC | CASSETTSRETQYF | 14 | . | TRBJ2-5 | TRBV7-8 | .
TGTGCCAGCGCCGTCCCGAGTTCTGGAAACACCATATATTTT | CASAVPSSGNTIYF | 14 | . | TRBJ1-3 | TRBV28 | .
TGCAGCGTTGCGGCGCGTGGTACGCAGTATTTT | CSVAARGTQYF | 11 | few | TRBJ2-3 | TRBV29-1 | .
TGCGCCAGCAGCTTGGTGACTGGTCGGGGCTACACCTTC | CASSLVTGRGYTF | 13 | . | TRBJ1-2 | TRBV5-1 | .
TGTGCCAGCAGCTCGGACACTCAAGAGACCCAGTACTTC | CASSSDTQETQYF | 13 | . | TRBJ2-5 | TRBV7-2 | .
TGTGCCAGCTTCCCCCAGGGTTCACGCACAGATACGCAGTATTTT | CASFPQGSRTDTQYF | 15 | few | TRBJ2-3 | TRBV7-9 | .
TGTGCCAGTACCACCGGGACTAGCGTTGTCAATGAGCAGTTCTTC | CASTTGTSVVNEQFF | 15 | many | TRBJ2-1 | TRBV19 | TRBD2
TGTGCCAGCAGCTTATCAGGGGTGAGTCGACAGCCCCAGCATTTT | CASSLSGVSRQPQHF | 15 | . | TRBJ1-5 | TRBV5-8 | .
TGTGCCAGCAGTGAATGGAGCGGCGCAGATACGCAGTATTTT | CASSEWSGADTQYF | 14 | . | TRBJ2-3 | TRBV25-1 | .
TGTGCCAGCAGCCCCCGGGACTTCGGGACCCAGTACTTC | CASSPRDFGTQYF | 13 | . | TRBJ2-5 | TRBV7-2 | .
TGTGCCAGCAGTGTAAAAGGGGGGACAGACAATCAGCCCCAGCATTTT | CASSVKGGTDNQPQHF | 16 | few | TRBJ1-5 | TRBV2 | TRBD1
TGTGCCAGTAGTATCTGGGCAGGGGCTCTGAATGAGCAGTTCTTC | CASSIWAGALNEQFF | 15 | . | TRBJ2-1 | TRBV19 | .
TGTGCCAGCAGCCGGTGGCCGGGGGCTCCCGAGCAGTACTTC | CASSRWPGAPEQYF | 14 | . | TRBJ2-7 | TRBV14 | .
TGTGCCAGCAGCCAATATATTGACACTTGGTACCAAGAGACCCAGTACTTC | CASSQYIDTWYQETQYF | 17 | few | TRBJ2-5 | TRBV14 | .
TGTGCCAGCAGTGCGGTGGACAGGGGCACCGGGGAGCTGTTTTTT | CASSAVDRGTGELFF | 15 | . | TRBJ2-2 | TRBV28 | TRBD1
TGTGCCAGCAGCTTAGAGGCCACCTCCCCTGTCTTC | CASSLEATSPVF | 12 | . | TRBJ2-1 | TRBV7-9 | .
TGTGCCAGCAGCTTAGCCGCCAGGGGGCTCGACGAGCAGTACTTC | CASSLAARGLDEQYF | 15 | . | TRBJ2-7 | TRBV7-9 | TRBD1
TGTGCCAGCAGCACGACGCCCTTACTAGCGTTAAGCTCCTACAATGAGCAGTTCTTC | CASSTTPLLALSSYNEQFF | 19 | many | TRBJ2-1 | TRBV21-1 | .
TGTGCCAGCAGCTTGCCAGGGACGGGAAACACCATATATTTT | CASSLPGTGNTIYF | 14 | . | TRBJ1-3 | TRBV7-6 | .
TGTGCCAGCTCACCATCAGGGGATAATTCACCCCTCCACTTT | CASSPSGDNSPLHF | 14 | few | TRBJ1-6 | TRBV18 | .
TGCGCCAGCAGCCGACTCGGGAGGGCCAATGAGCAGTTCTTC | CASSRLGRANEQFF | 14 | few | TRBJ2-1 | TRBV5-1 | TRBD2
TGTGCCAGCAGCGTCACAGGGGTTGGCCAGCCCCAGCATTTT | CASSVTGVGQPQHF | 14 | many | TRBJ1-5 | TRBV25-1 | TRBD1
TGTGCCAGCATGGAAGCGGGGCTGAGAGCCGAGCAGTTCTTC | CASMEAGLRAEQFF | 14 | . | TRBJ2-1 | TRBV6-1 | TRBD2
TGTGCCAGCAGTGAATCGATTGGGGCGAATGAAAAACTGTTTTTT | CASSESIGANEKLFF | 15 | . | TRBJ1-4 | TRBV25-1 | .
TGTGCCAGCAGCTCTGGACTAGCGTACTACAATGAGCAGTTCTTC | CASSSGLAYYNEQFF | 15 | few | TRBJ2-1 | TRBV7-2 | TRBD2